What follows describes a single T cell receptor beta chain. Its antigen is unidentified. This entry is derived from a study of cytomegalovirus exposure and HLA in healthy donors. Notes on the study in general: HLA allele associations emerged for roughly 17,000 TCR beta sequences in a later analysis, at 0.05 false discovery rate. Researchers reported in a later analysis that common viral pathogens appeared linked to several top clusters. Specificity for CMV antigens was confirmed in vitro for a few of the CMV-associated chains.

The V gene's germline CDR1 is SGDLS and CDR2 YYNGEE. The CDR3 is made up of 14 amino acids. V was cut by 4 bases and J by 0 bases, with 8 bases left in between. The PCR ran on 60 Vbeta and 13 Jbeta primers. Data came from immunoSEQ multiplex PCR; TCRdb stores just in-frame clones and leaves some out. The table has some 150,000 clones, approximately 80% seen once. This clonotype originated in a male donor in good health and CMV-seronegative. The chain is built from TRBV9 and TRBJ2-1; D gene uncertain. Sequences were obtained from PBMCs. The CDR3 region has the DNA TGTGCCAGCAGCTTACTAAGCTCCTACAATGAGCAGTTCTTC. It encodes CASSLLSSYNEQFF.